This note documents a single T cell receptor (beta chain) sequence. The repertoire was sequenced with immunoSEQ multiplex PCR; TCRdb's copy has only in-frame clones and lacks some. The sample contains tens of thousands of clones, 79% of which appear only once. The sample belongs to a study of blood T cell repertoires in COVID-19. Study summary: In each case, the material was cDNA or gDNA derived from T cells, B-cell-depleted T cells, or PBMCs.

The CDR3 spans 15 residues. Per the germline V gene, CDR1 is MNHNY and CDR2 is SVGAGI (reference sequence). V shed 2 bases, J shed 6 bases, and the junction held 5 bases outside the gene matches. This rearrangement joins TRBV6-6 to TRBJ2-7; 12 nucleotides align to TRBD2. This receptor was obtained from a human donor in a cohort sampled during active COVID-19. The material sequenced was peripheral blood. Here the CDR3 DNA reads TGTGCCAGCAGTTACCCGACTAGCGGGAGTTCCGAGCAGTACTTC. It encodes CASSYPTSGSSEQYF.